The clone carrying this T cell receptor (beta chain) occurred once. The antigen remains undetermined. Only in-frame clones appear in the TCRdb table, and some are missing; sequencing was by immunoSEQ multiplex PCR. The sample has about 110,000 clones, roughly nine tenths seen once. This sample is drawn from a study of T cell responses to AZD1222 COVID-19 vaccine. Germline assignment: CDR1 MNHEY and CDR2 SMNVEV (reference sequence). There are 14 residues in the CDR3. With 2 bases removed from V and 4 bases from J, the gap between germline ends came to 11 bases. Study findings and constraints: Reportedly, close to half of spike-specific TCRs are directed against unmutated variant regions. There were mostly white British donors and more females than males, and clonal diversity was possibly underestimated. Baseline serostatus was positive in only a handful of AZD1222 recipients.

This chain connects TRBV27 to TRBJ1-2, with D hard to call. The TCR was taken from an adult who received the AZD1222 COVID-19 vaccine. Source: peripheral blood, taken 28 days after the second AZD1222 dose. In DNA form, the CDR3 reads TGTGCCAGCAGTTTAACGGTGGGTAGCTATGGCTACACCTTC. Its translation is CASSLTVGSYGYTF.